The subject of this entry is one T cell receptor beta chain. What it recognizes is unknown. This sample is drawn from a study of T cell responses to AZD1222 COVID-19 vaccine. Study-wide points: Unmutated variant regions are reportedly targeted by nearly half of spike-specific TCRs. White British people made up most donors, females outnumbered males, and clonal diversity was possibly underestimated. Seropositive at baseline were only a handful of AZD1222 recipients. Scientists sampled the repertoires only once the peak T cell response had passed.

Profiled with immunoSEQ multiplex PCR; TCRdb holds only in-frame clones, not every one. The sample has approximately 180,000 clones; 80% to 90% are singletons. CDR1 and CDR2 (germline): MDHEN, SYDVKM. This CDR3 comprises 14 residues. The V gene lost 4 bases and the J gene lost 3 bases, with 12 bases spanning the gap. The input for sequencing was peripheral blood, taken 28 days after the second dose of the MenACWY control vaccine. This receptor was obtained from an adult who received the MenACWY meningococcal vaccine as a control. The chain carries TRBV28 and TRBJ1-2; D remains unclear. The CDR3, as DNA: TGTGCCAGCAGTTGGGCCTCCTTCGACTATGGCTACACCTTC. Its translation is CASSWASFDYGYTF.